This section outlines one TCR beta chain sequence together with its context. Its antigen is currently unknown. Primers for the PCR totalled 60 Vbeta and 13 Jbeta. Method: immunoSEQ multiplex PCR; TCRdb's copy keeps in-frame clones and lacks some. The sample gives fewer than 100,000 clones, around 80% of which show up once; 0.7% to 0.85% is in the top ten. This specimen comes from a study of cytomegalovirus exposure and HLA in healthy donors. As for the study in general: Of over 350 genotyped donors, roughly 76% grouped in the Caucasian-associated ancestry cluster. Overall study findings and caveats: TCR beta chain V- and J-gene trimming was linked, in a later analysis, to a missense variant in DCLRE1C. TCR beta V segments were, for the most part, productive about 87% or about 30% of the time in an earlier analysis.

This CDR3 has 12 amino acids. Per germline, CDR1 SQVTM and CDR2 ANQGSEA. Trimming took 4 bases from V and 4 from J, leaving 10 bases between them. The receptor comes from a woman in her sixties or seventies in good health and CMV-seronegative. This sequence joins TRBV29-1 and TRBJ1-2, with a tentative D call TRBD1 (6 bases). The sequenced sample was PBMCs. The CDR3 nucleotides are TGCAGCGTTGGGTGGGGGCCCTATGGCTACACCTTC. This encodes CSVGWGPYGYTF.